Listed below are T cell receptor beta chains from one sample, sequenced in a study of beta chain features in type 1 diabetes. Profiling relied on immunoSEQ multiplex PCR, and the TCRdb table lists in-frame clones only, not all of them. The sample contains hundreds of thousands of clones, more than 12% of which appear only once. Material: naive CD4+ T cells from blood. These receptors were obtained from a young man with type 1 diabetes. Both conserved end residues are part of each CDR3. A D gene is named only where the DNA matches it firmly. Not every row has a clone size; where given, it reads once, few, many or a size class.

abundance: NA
v_gene: TRBV28
j_gene: TRBJ2-7
d_gene: NA
CDR3nt: TGTGCCAGCAGTTTAGGGACCTACGAGCAGTACTTC
CDR3aa: CASSLGTYEQYF

abundance: few
v_gene: TRBV7-9
j_gene: TRBJ2-5
d_gene: TRBD2
CDR3nt: TGTGCCAGCAGCTTAGGAGAACTAGCGGGGCAAGAGACCCAGTACTTC
CDR3aa: CASSLGELAGQETQYF

abundance: NA
v_gene: TRBV4-1
j_gene: TRBJ2-7
d_gene: TRBD2
CDR3nt: TGCGCCAGCAGCCATAGGACAGACGGGACTAGCGGGGTCGGCGAGCAGTACTTC
CDR3aa: CASSHRTDGTSGVGEQYF

abundance: NA
v_gene: TRBV7-9
j_gene: TRBJ2-7
d_gene: TRBD1
CDR3nt: TGTGCCAGCAGCTCCACCCTCGGGACAGGGTCCTACGAGCAGTACTTC
CDR3aa: CASSSTLGTGSYEQYF

abundance: few
v_gene: TRBV28
j_gene: TRBJ1-2
d_gene: NA
CDR3nt: TGTGCCAGCAGTTTATCGGGGATCCTATATGGCTACACCTTC
CDR3aa: CASSLSGILYGYTF

abundance: NA
v_gene: TRBV5-1
j_gene: TRBJ2-3
d_gene: NA
CDR3nt: TGCGCCAGCAGCTCCCCCACAGATACGCAGTATTTT
CDR3aa: CASSSPTDTQYF

abundance: NA
v_gene: TRBV9
j_gene: TRBJ2-3
d_gene: NA
CDR3nt: TGTGCCAGCACCTCCCCGGAAAGCGGCAACACAGATACGCAGTATTTT
CDR3aa: CASTSPESGNTDTQYF

abundance: few
v_gene: TRBV13
j_gene: TRBJ1-5
d_gene: NA
CDR3nt: TGTGCCAGCAGCCTTCGGGGGGGTGGGCAGCCCCAGCATTTT
CDR3aa: CASSLRGGGQPQHF

abundance: NA
v_gene: TRBV14
j_gene: TRBJ2-4
d_gene: TRBD2
CDR3nt: TGTGCCAGCAGCCAAAGCGGGGGATCCTGGATTCAGTACTTC
CDR3aa: CASSQSGGSWIQYF

abundance: few
v_gene: TRBV7-9
j_gene: TRBJ1-2
d_gene: NA
CDR3nt: TGTGCCAGCAGCCCCCGTCGTAGGACGCGTATCTATGGCTACACCTTC
CDR3aa: CASSPRRRTRIYGYTF

abundance: NA
v_gene: TRBV4-1
j_gene: TRBJ2-7
d_gene: NA
CDR3nt: TGCGCCAGCAGCCAAGATGACTGGGCGCCCTACGAGCAGTACTTC
CDR3aa: CASSQDDWAPYEQYF

abundance: few
v_gene: TRBV2
j_gene: TRBJ1-6
d_gene: TRBD1
CDR3nt: TGTGCCAGCATAAGACAGGGAAATAATTCACCCCTCCACTTT
CDR3aa: CASIRQGNNSPLHF

abundance: NA
v_gene: TRBV9
j_gene: TRBJ2-4
d_gene: NA
CDR3nt: TGTGCCAGCAGCGTAGGAGCGGAGTTGAAAAACATTCAGTACTTC
CDR3aa: CASSVGAELKNIQYF

abundance: few
v_gene: TRBV7-2
j_gene: TRBJ2-2
d_gene: NA
CDR3nt: TGTGCCAGCAGCACGGCTCCTAGCCGCGTGAGCACCGGGGAGCTGTTTTTT
CDR3aa: CASSTAPSRVSTGELFF